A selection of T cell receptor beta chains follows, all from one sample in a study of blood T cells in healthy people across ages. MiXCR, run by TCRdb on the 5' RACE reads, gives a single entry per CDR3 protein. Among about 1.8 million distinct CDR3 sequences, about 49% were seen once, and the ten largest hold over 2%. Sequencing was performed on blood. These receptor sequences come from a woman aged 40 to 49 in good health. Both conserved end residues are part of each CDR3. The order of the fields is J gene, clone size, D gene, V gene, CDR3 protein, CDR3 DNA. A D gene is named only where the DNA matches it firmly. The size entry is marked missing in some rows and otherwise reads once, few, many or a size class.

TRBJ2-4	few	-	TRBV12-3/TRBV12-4	CASSFLGPGNIQYF	TGTGCCAGCAGTTTTTTGGGGCCAGGAAACATTCAGTACTTC
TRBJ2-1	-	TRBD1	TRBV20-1	CSATRTGRIYNEQFF	TGCAGTGCTACGAGGACAGGCCGAATTTACAATGAGCAGTTCTTC
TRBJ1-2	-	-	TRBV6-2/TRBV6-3	CASSDIRGFGEANYGYTF	TGTGCCAGCAGCGACATCAGGGGCTTCGGGGAAGCTAACTATGGCTACACCTTC
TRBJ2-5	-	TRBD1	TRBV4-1	CASSQPDRGGQETQYF	TGCGCCAGCAGCCAGCCGGACAGGGGAGGGCAAGAGACCCAGTACTTC
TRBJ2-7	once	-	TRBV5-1	CASSLTSYSYNEQYF	TGCGCCAGCAGCTTAACAAGCTACTCCTACAATGAGCAGTACTTC
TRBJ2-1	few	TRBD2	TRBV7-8	CASSLDGLAVYSYNEQFF	TGTGCCAGCAGCTTGGACGGACTAGCGGTCTACTCCTACAATGAGCAGTTCTTC
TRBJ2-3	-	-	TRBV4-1	CASSPAPRLANTDTQYF	TGCGCCAGCAGCCCTGCCCCTAGGTTAGCCAATACAGATACGCAGTATTTT
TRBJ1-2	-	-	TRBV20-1	CSARDSGDPYGYTF	TGCAGTGCTAGAGATTCCGGGGACCCCTATGGCTACACCTTC
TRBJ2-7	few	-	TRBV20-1	CSARGTAGRGEQYF	TGCAGTGCTAGAGGGACAGCGGGACGGGGCGAGCAGTACTTC
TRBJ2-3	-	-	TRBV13	CASSLHGYTDTQYF	TGTGCCAGCAGCTTACACGGCTACACAGATACGCAGTATTTT
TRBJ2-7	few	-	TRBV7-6	CASTRLKESYEQYF	TGTGCCAGCACCCGATTAAAGGAATCCTACGAGCAGTACTTC
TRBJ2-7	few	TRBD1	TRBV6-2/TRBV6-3	CASTIQGSSYEQYF	TGTGCCAGCACCATACAGGGGAGCTCCTACGAGCAGTACTTC
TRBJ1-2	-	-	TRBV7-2	CASSLEQGVRGYTF	TGTGCCAGCAGCTTAGAGCAGGGAGTGAGAGGCTACACCTTC
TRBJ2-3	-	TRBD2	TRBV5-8	CASSLAGLAGQYTDTQYF	TGTGCCAGCAGCTTGGCCGGGCTAGCGGGGCAATACACAGATACGCAGTATTTT
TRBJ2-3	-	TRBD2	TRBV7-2	CASSRTGGLTQYF	TGTGCCAGCAGCCGAACCGGGGGACTAACGCAGTATTTT
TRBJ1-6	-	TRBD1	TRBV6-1	CASRTGQGVRSYNSPLHF	TGTGCCAGCAGGACGGGACAGGGGGTACGATCCTATAATTCACCCCTCCACTTT
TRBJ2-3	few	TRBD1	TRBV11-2	CASSLVRQQGKRKDTQYF	TGTGCCAGCAGCTTAGTCCGGCAACAGGGGAAGCGAAAAGATACGCAGTATTTT